This TCR beta chain derives from a study of beta chain features in type 1 diabetes. Turning to this clone: Its antigen is still unknown.

Expressed TCRB transcripts were sequenced, since all the RNA that had been isolated was reverse transcribed. Samples of naive, central memory and regulatory T cells yielded a mean of about 3.57 million reads. Only in-frame clones appear in the TCRdb table, and some are missing; sequencing was by immunoSEQ multiplex PCR. The sample consists of 400,000 to 450,000 clones, approximately 15% of them appearing once. A heparinised blood draw that averaged roughly 100 mL was obtained once from each donor. CDR1 is KGHSH and CDR2 is LQKENI in the germline V gene. The J segment lost 3 bases and the V segment lost 4 bases, leaving 3 bases of the junction unmatched. The CDR3 spans 14 residues. Study results and caveats: TCRB repertoires of naive, central memory and Treg cells appeared more similar among patients than among healthy donors. Researchers report that Type 1 diabetes patients had moderately but significantly shorter TCRB CDR3s across all four CD4+ subsets.

This receptor was identified in a young man in good health. The rearrangement links TRBV18 to TRBJ2-7; TRBD1 matches 10 bases. The sequencing sample was made of naive CD4+ T cells from blood. CDR3 loop: CASSQDRGIYEQYF. The CDR3, as DNA: TGTGCCAGCTCACAGGACAGGGGGATCTACGAGCAGTACTTC.